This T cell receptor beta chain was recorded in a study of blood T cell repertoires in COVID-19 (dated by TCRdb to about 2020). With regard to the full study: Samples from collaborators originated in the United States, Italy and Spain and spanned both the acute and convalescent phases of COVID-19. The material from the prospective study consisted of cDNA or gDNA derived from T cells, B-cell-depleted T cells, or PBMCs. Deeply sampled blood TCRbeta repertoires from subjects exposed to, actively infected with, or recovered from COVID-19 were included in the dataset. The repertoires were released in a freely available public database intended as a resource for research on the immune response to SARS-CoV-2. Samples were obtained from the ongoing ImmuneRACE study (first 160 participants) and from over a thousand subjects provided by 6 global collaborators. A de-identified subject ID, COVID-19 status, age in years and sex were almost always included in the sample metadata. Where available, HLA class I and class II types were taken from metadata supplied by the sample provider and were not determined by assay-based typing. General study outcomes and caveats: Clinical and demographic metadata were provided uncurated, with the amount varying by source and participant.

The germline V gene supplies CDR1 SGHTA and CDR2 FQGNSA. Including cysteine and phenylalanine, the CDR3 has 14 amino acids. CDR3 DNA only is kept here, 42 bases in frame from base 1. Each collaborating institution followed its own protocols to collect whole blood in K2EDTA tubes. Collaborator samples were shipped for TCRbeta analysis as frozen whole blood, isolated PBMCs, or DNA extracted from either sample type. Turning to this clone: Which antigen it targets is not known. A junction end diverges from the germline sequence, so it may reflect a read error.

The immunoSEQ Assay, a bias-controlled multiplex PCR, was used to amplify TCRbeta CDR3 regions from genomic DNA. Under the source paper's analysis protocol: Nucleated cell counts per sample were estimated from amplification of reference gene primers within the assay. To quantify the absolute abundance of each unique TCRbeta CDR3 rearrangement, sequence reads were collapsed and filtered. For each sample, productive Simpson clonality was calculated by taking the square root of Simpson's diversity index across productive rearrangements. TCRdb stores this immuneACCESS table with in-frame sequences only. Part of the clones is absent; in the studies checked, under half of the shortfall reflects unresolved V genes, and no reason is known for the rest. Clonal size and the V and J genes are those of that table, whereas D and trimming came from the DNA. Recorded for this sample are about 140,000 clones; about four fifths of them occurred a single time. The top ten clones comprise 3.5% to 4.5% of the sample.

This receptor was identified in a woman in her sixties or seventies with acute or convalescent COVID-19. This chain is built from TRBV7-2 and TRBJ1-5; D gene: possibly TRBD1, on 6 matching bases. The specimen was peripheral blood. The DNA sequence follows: TGTGCCAACAGCCAACAGGGTCGCGGTCAGCCCCAGCATTTT. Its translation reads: CANSQQGRGQPQHF.